This passage covers 8 T cell receptor beta chains from one sample sequenced in a study of blood T cell repertoires in COVID-19. Only in-frame clones appear in the TCRdb table, and some are missing; sequencing was by immunoSEQ multiplex PCR. The sample consists of fewer than 200,000 clones, 83% of them appearing once. Material: peripheral blood. Receptors were obtained from a woman older than 75 with acute or convalescent COVID-19.

This clone was picked up a small number of times. The V and J genes are TRBV12-3 or TRBV12-4 and TRBJ2-2; tentatively, D is TRBD1 (6 bases). Trimming took 7 bases from V and 6 from J, leaving 12 bases between them. The CDR3 totals 13 residues. CDR3 in amino acids: CASTVGGPGELFF. In DNA, the CDR3 is TGTGCCAGCACCGTAGGGGGTCCCGGGGAGCTGTTTTTT.

V usage is TRBV15 and J usage is TRBJ2-3, with D maybe TRBD1 (7 bases). The CDR3 loop spans 15 amino acids. The germline gives CDR1 LNHNV, CDR2 YYDKDF (reference sequence). V was clipped by 0 bases and J by 4 bases, with 11 bases between them. CDR3 nucleotide sequence: TGTGCCACCAGCAGAGATGACAGGGAGGCAGATACGCAGTATTTT. Its protein is CATSRDDREADTQYF.

The V and J genes are TRBV2 and TRBJ2-5; TRBD1 might be the D (5 bases). The CDR3 runs 13 residues. Germline values: CDR1 SNHLY, CDR2 FYNNEI. V was cut by 6 bases and J by 3 bases, with 11 bases left in between. Here the CDR3 DNA reads TGTGCCAGCAGGAACACAGGTGAAGAGACCCAGTACTTC. Encoded protein: CASRNTGEETQYF.

The CDR3 region has the DNA TGTGCCAGCAGTCCCGGACATGTTCGGTTAGGTACGCAGTATTTT. Protein: CASSPGHVRLGTQYF. The chain joins TRBV28 to TRBJ2-3; possible D gene TRBD1, 5 bases. CDR1 MDHEN and CDR2 SYDVKM come from the germline V gene. Trimming shortened V by 5 bases and J by 8 bases, and 20 bases separated the two germline ends. The CDR3 contains 15 residues.

This clone was seen once. The rearrangement joins TRBV24-1 to TRBJ2-3, with D possibly matching TRBD1 (6 bases). This CDR3 is 14 amino acids long. Trimming pared 4 bases from V and 0 bases from J, leaving 7 bases between. Germline V gene sequence: CDR1 KGHDR, CDR2 SFDVKD. CDR3 protein: CATSDRGSTDTQYF. CDR3 in DNA: TGTGCCACCAGTGACAGGGGTAGCACAGATACGCAGTATTTT.

The chain joins TRBV6-1 to TRBJ1-4; 7 positions match TRBD1. CDR3 length equals 16 residues. The V gene's germline CDR1 is MNHNS and CDR2 SASEGT. V shed 1 base, J shed 8 bases, and the junction held 10 bases outside the gene matches. For the CDR3, the DNA is TGTGCCAGCAGTGAAGGGGGAGGCAGGGGGTCGGAAAAACTGTTTTTT. Amino acid sequence: CASSEGGGRGSEKLFF.

V and J are TRBV29-1 and TRBJ1-2; TRBD1 matches at 8 bases. The length of the CDR3 is 14 residues. With V trimmed by 3 bases and J by 4 bases, 7 bases remained unmatched. Germline V gene sequence: CDR1 SQVTM, CDR2 ANQGSEA. CDR3 DNA sequence: TGCAGCGTTGAGATTTCAGGGGGCGGCTATGGCTACACCTTC. Translated, it gives CSVEISGGGYGYTF. Filled out from reference TRBV29-1 and TRBJ1-2, the complete variable domain reads SAVISQKPSRDICQRGTSLTIQCQVDSQVTMMFWYRQQPGQSLTLIATANQGSEATYESGFVIDKFPISRPNLTFSTLTVSNMSPEDSSIYLCSVEISGGGYGYTFGSGTRLTVV.

This sequence joins TRBV5-5 and TRBJ2-7, with 9 positions matching TRBD1. CDR1 is SGHKS, CDR2 YYEKEE, per germline (reference sequence). This CDR3 contains 16 residues. Trimming took 4 bases from V and 0 from J; bases not matched to a gene: 8. The CDR3 region is CASSPRGDRDSYEQYF. The DNA of the CDR3 is TGTGCCAGCAGCCCCCGGGGGGACAGGGACTCCTACGAGCAGTACTTC.